Following are 25 T cell receptor beta chains from one sample sequenced in a study of blood T cells in healthy people across ages. A second PCR of roughly 7 to 11 cycles used a sample-barcoded 5' primer and a J-beta primer mix. Via MiXCR, TCRdb re-called the 5' RACE reads, giving one row per CDR3 protein. The sample consists of under 1,100,000 distinct CDR3 sequences, roughly a quarter of them appearing once. These records were also assigned to another study, of T cells of mothers and their children.

The sample was blood. The receptors were sampled from a girl aged 2 to 9 in good health.

This clonotype was seen only a few times. The V call is TRBV7-9, the J call TRBJ2-5; the D gene could be TRBD1 or TRBD2 (5 bases each). The J call could be wrong; TRBJ2-7 is a better fit for the DNA end. The CDR3 extends over 15 amino acids. The germline V gene encodes CDR1 SEHNR and CDR2 FQNEAQ (reference sequence). The CDR3, as DNA: TGTGCCAGCAGCTCAACCTTGAGGGGACCCTACGAGCAGTACTTC. It yields the protein CASSSTLRGPYEQYF.

The chain recombines TRBV5-1 with TRBJ2-2; 7 positions agree with TRBD2. Trimming at V came to 5 bases and at J to 5 bases, leaving 12 bases not matched to a gene. This CDR3 region has 16 residues. The germline V gene has CDR1 SGHRS and CDR2 YFSETQ. CDR3 in amino acids: CASRVGRGSGTGELFF. The CDR3 region has the DNA TGCGCCAGCAGGGTTGGTCGCGGGAGTGGTACCGGGGAGCTGTTTTTT. Based on the CDR3 plus reference TRBV5-1 and TRBJ2-2, the full variable domain is KAGVTQTPRYLIKTRGQQVTLSCSPISGHRSVSWYQQTPGQGLQFLFEYFSETQRNKGNFPGRFSGRQFSNSRSEMNVSTLELGDSALYLCASRVGRGSGTGELFFGEGSRLTVL.

The DNA of the CDR3 is TGTGCCAGCAGCCAGGGCACCGAGCTTCTTGATACGCAGTATTTT. Protein sequence: CASSQGTELLDTQYF. This chain uses TRBV4-2 with TRBJ2-3; no reliable D call. V shed 3 bases and J shed 6 bases, with 16 bases lying between them. The CDR3 spans 15 residues. Looked up from germline, CDR1 is LGHNA and CDR2 is YNFKEQ.

The chain recombines TRBV29-1 with TRBJ2-5; TRBD1 aligns across 10 bases. V lost 5 bases and J lost 5; bases outside the gene matches: 8. The CDR3 spans 14 residues. Germline V CDR1 and CDR2: SQVTM, ANQGSEA. Written as DNA, the CDR3 is TGCAGCGTTCGTTTAATGGACAGGGGGGAGACCCAGTACTTC. As protein: CSVRLMDRGETQYF.

In its sample, this clonotype was seen a few times. J is TRBJ2-1 and V is TRBV6-1, with D uncertain. V shed 4 bases and J shed 15 bases, with 13 bases lying between them. This CDR3 has 11 residues. Germline values: CDR1 MNHNS, CDR2 SASEGT. The chain's CDR3 is CASSVSTDLFF. The DNA of the CDR3 is TGTGCCAGCAGTGTTAGTACAGATCTGTTCTTC.

This sequence joins TRBV6-1 and TRBJ1-5, with D possibly TRBD1 on 5 matching bases. CDR1 is MNHNS, CDR2 SASEGT, per germline. Deletions cut 6 bases from V and 0 bases from J, with 24 bases between. This CDR3 has 19 residues. Written as DNA, the CDR3 is TGTGCCAGCAGACCTAGGTCCCCTTGGCAGGGAGATAGCAATCAGCCCCAGCATTTT. This encodes CASRPRSPWQGDSNQPQHF.

The rearrangement uses TRBV24-1 and TRBJ2-3; 7 bases align to TRBD1. This CDR3 has 17 residues. V gave up 1 base and J gave up 2 bases; unmatched junction bases: 8. Germline V CDR1 and CDR2: KGHDR, SFDVKD. CDR3 in amino acids: CATSDFRGGASTDTQYF. DNA for the CDR3: TGTGCCACCAGTGATTTTCGAGGGGGCGCATCCACAGATACGCAGTATTTT.

The chain recombines TRBV28 with TRBJ1-1, with D tentatively TRBD1 (5 bases). Germline V gene sequence: CDR1 MDHEN, CDR2 SYDVKM. The V end lost 8 bases, the J end lost 14 bases, and 27 bases lay between the germline ends. The length of the CDR3 is 14 residues. CDR3 in DNA: TGTGCCAGCCGCCTACCTGTTGGGGGAAAGGACGCCTTCTTT. This encodes CASRLPVGGKDAFF.

The J gene is TRBJ2-5, the V gene TRBV15, with D uncertain. CDR3 length equals 14 residues. Germline-derived CDR1 and CDR2 are LNHNV and YYDKDF (reference sequence). V was pared by 0 bases and J by 4 bases, with 9 bases between. The CDR3 is CATSREGPRETQYF. The DNA of the CDR3 is TGTGCCACCAGCAGAGAAGGACCACGAGAGACCCAGTACTTC.

This clonotype turned up a few times. This chain links TRBV6-2 or TRBV6-3 with TRBJ2-5; maybe TRBD2 (6 bases). The DNA matches TRBJ2-1 better at its end, which makes the J call doubtful. The CDR3 length is 15 residues. From germline, CDR1 is MNHEY and CDR2 SVGEGT. CDR3 coding DNA: TGTGCCAGCAGTTTATACCGGGACTTATACAATGAGCAGTTCTTC. Translating it yields CASSLYRDLYNEQFF.

There are a few counts of this clonotype. The chain uses TRBV6-2 or TRBV6-3 and TRBJ1-6; TRBD1 is a possible D gene (5 bases). The germline CDR1 and CDR2 sequences are MNHEY and SVGEGT. With 6 bases removed from V and 14 bases from J, the gap between germline ends came to 26 bases. The CDR3 length is 16 residues. The CDR3 DNA follows: TGTGCCAGCAGCCGAGGATCACCGACAGCCCTTCTCGCCCTCCACTTT. Protein product: CASSRGSPTALLALHF.

The chain joins TRBV7-2 to TRBJ2-5; possible D gene TRBD2, 5 bases. CDR1 and CDR2 from the germline V gene are SGHTA and FQGNSA. V shed 4 bases and J shed 3 bases, with 12 bases lying between them. This CDR3 has 14 amino acids. CDR3 amino acids: CASSWRSGEETQYF. CDR3 nucleotides: TGTGCCAGCAGCTGGCGCAGCGGTGAAGAGACCCAGTACTTC.

This clonotype was counted only a few times. This chain joins TRBV21-1 and TRBJ2-4. TRBV21-1 is recorded as a pseudogene. The CDR3 contains 12 residues. The CDR3 DNA reads as TGTGCCAGCAGCGGAACCAAAAACATTCAGTACTTC. This translates into CASSGTKNIQYF.

This chain links TRBV12-3 or TRBV12-4 with TRBJ2-5; D is unresolved. The CDR3 loop spans 15 amino acids. Trimming took 5 bases from V and 2 from J, leaving 15 bases between them. CDR3 in amino acids: CASSLLGLTQETQYF. CDR3 DNA sequence: TGTGCCAGCAGTCTCCTCGGGCTGACTCAAGAGACCCAGTACTTC.

The J gene is TRBJ1-2, the V gene TRBV6-2 or TRBV6-3; D possibly corresponds to TRBD1 (5 bases). Deletions cut 7 bases from V and 1 base from J, with 22 bases between. CDR3 length: 17 residues. The germline V gene has CDR1 MNHEY and CDR2 SVGEGT. The CDR3 sequence is CASITGKGPNINYGYTF. The CDR3 DNA reads as TGTGCCAGCATCACCGGGAAGGGACCGAATATTAACTATGGCTACACCTTC.

The rearrangement uses TRBV27 and TRBJ1-4; weak D call: TRBD1 (6 bases). The V end lost 5 bases, the J end lost 10 bases, and 14 bases lay between the germline ends. The germline gives CDR1 MNHEY, CDR2 SMNVEV (reference sequence). This CDR3 is 13 amino acids long. As DNA, the CDR3 is TGTGCCAGCAGTGAAAGACGGGACACAAAACTGTTTTTT. Residues: CASSERRDTKLFF.

This clonotype appeared once. This chain links TRBV7-9 with TRBJ1-2; D call uncertain. CDR3 size: 18 residues. Germline lookup yields CDR1 SEHNR and CDR2 FQNEAQ (reference sequence). Trimming pared 1 base from V and 4 bases from J, leaving 22 bases between. The CDR3 DNA reads as TGTGCCAGCAGCTTAGATGGAATCCCACGTCAGGCGGGCTATGGCTACACCTTC. It codes for CASSLDGIPRQAGYGYTF.

The J gene is TRBJ2-5, the V gene TRBV9; D is unresolved. This CDR3 contains 14 residues. Germline loops: CDR1 SGDLS, CDR2 YYNGEE. V was shortened by 1 base and J by 4 bases, with 11 bases between the two germline ends. CDR3 residues: CASSVRIGVETQYF. The CDR3 coding sequence is TGTGCCAGCAGCGTAAGGATTGGGGTAGAGACCCAGTACTTC.

V is TRBV15 and J is TRBJ2-7; D is ambiguous. The germline gives CDR1 LNHNV, CDR2 YYDKDF (reference sequence). CDR3 length: 13 residues. The V end was cut by 5 bases, the J end by 3 bases, with 11 bases between. Here the CDR3 reads CATSSREDYEQYF. The CDR3 DNA sequence: TGTGCCACCAGCTCTCGAGAAGACTACGAGCAGTACTTC. Looking up the rest from reference TRBV15 and TRBJ2-7 gives the full variable domain: DAMVIQNPRYQVTQFGKPVTLSCSQTLNHNVMYWYQQKSSQAPKLLFHYYDKDFNNEADTPDNFQSRRPNTSFCFLDIRSPGLGDTAMYLCATSSREDYEQYFGPGTRLTVT.

This clonotype has ten or more counts. The chain links TRBV7-9 to TRBJ1-1; D is undetermined. V was cut by 9 bases and J by 3 bases, with 8 bases left in between. This CDR3 contains 11 residues. Germline V gene lookup returns CDR1 SEHNR and CDR2 FQNEAQ (reference sequence). CDR3 residues: CASSSYTEAFF. The DNA for the CDR3 is TGTGCCAGTAGTAGTTACACTGAAGCTTTCTTT.

The sample holds a few counts of this clonotype. The rearrangement joins TRBV9 to TRBJ1-3; D ambiguous. The CDR3 spans 18 residues. In germline, CDR1 is SGDLS, CDR2 YYNGEE. With 0 bases removed from V and 0 bases from J, the gap between germline ends came to 16 bases. CDR3 in DNA: TGTGCCAGCAGCGTAGGAAGGAGAGAGGGCACCTCTGGAAACACCATATATTTT. Translated: CASSVGRREGTSGNTIYF.

Turning to this clonotype: The junction differs from germline at one of its ends, possibly a read error. The V gene is TRBV28, the J gene TRBJ1-4; D gene ambiguous. The CDR3 has 15 residues. Germline CDR1 is MDHEN and CDR2 is SYDVKM. CDR3 region: CASSPAAAGQEKPFF. The CDR3 coding sequence is TGTGCCAGCAGTCCCGCCGCGGCAGGCCAAGAAAAACCGTTTTTT. The whole variable domain, filled in from reference TRBV28 and TRBJ1-4, reads DVKVTQSSRYLVKRTGEKVFLECVQDMDHENMFWYRQDPGLGLRLIYFSYDVKMKEKGDIPEGYSVSREKKERFSLILESASTNQTSMYLCASSPAAAGQEKPFFGSGTQLSVL.

This clonotype showed up just a few times. The V gene is TRBV27, the J gene TRBJ2-7; no firm D call. Deletions cut 5 bases from V and 2 bases from J, with 13 bases between. The CDR3 spans 14 residues. The germline V gene has CDR1 MNHEY and CDR2 SMNVEV (reference sequence). The DNA for the CDR3 is TGTGCCAGCAGTCCGTTAGACGGTCCCTACGAGCAGTACTTC. This translates into CASSPLDGPYEQYF.

The table lists this clonotype with a few counts. J is TRBJ2-7 and V is TRBV3-1; weak D call: TRBD2 (6 bases). Germline V gene lookup returns CDR1 LGHDT and CDR2 YNNKEL (reference sequence). This CDR3 spans 15 amino acids. The V gene lost 0 bases and the J gene lost 2 bases, with 11 bases spanning the gap. The CDR3 DNA reads TGTGCCAGCAGCCAAGATATAGCGGTGGCCTACGAGCAGTACTTC. Translating gives CASSQDIAVAYEQYF.

This clonotype showed up just a few times. CDR3 sequence (DNA): TGTGCCAGTATGGGGGCATTTAACACTGAAGCTTTCTTT. Translating gives CASMGAFNTEAFF. V is TRBV19 and J is TRBJ1-1, with D perhaps TRBD1 (6 bases). CDR1 is LNHDA, CDR2 SQIVND, per germline (reference sequence). The CDR3 runs 13 residues. Trimming shortened V by 7 bases and J by 2 bases, and 11 bases separated the two germline ends.